This section outlines one TCR beta chain sequence together with its context. No antigen is known for it. Per-base quality was not reported, and no clone a single base away is much larger than it. The sample comes from a study of CD4 T cells in relation to SARS-CoV-2 and coronaviruses (dated by TCRdb to the early 2020s). For the wider study: In the ViraFEST assay, PBMCs were cultured with antigen for under 12 days, after which TCR beta CDR3s were sequenced to identify antigen-specific clonal expansions. Samples from a few pre-COVID donors and the naive versus memory experiments were sequenced with the Adaptive Biotechnologies TCR-sequencing kit; other data were Illumina-based. Memory CD4+ T cell crossreactivity between SARS-CoV-2 and common cold coronavirus spike proteins was assessed at the TCR clonotype level in the study. For other donors in the study, expansion assays were sequenced with a different, Illumina-based TCR-beta assay. The negative reference condition was either a culture with an HIV-1 Nef peptide pool or a culture with no peptide. Patient-derived lymphoblastoid cell lines were used to map the HLA restriction of shared crossreactive spike epitopes.

What the study reported, not specific to this receptor: Around three fifths of donors had memory CD4+ clonotypes that crossrecognized SARS-CoV-2 and at least one common cold coronavirus spike. Significantly weaker SARS-CoV-2-driven expansion was shown by crossreactive clones than by monoreactive clones, consistent with antigenic imprinting. Crossreactivity analysis centred on spike protein, so crossreactivity against other viral proteins was not assessed. Small numbers of patients and of tested TCRs limited the study. Pre-pandemic and post-infection samples were not both contributed by any donor, so tracing of the source of pre-existing responses was limited.

Library preparation was by the immunoSEQ multiplex PCR assay. In the paper's pipeline: During preprocessing, nonproductive sequences were removed, along with CDR3s that did not begin with C, did not end with F or W, or were shorter than 7 amino acids. The MANAFEST web app identified antigen-specific clonotypes based on expansion compared with the reference and other culture wells. A clone was considered positive if the clone showed significant expansion compared with the reference culture in 2 of 3 replicate wells at an FDR below 0.05. A further requirement for positive clones was significant expansion compared with all other tandem wells, along with an odds ratio above 5. After three terminal residues were trimmed from each end, CDR3 homology was quantified as pairwise Levenshtein distance using the stringdist R package. TCRdb stores this immuneACCESS table with in-frame sequences only. Part of the clones is absent; in the studies checked, under half of the shortfall reflects unresolved V genes, and no reason is known for the rest. The V and J calls and clone size are taken from that table; D and trimming were inferred from the DNA. The sample table records fewer than 25,000 clones; 60% to 85% of these occur just once. The ten largest clonotypes hold roughly a sixth of the sample.

CD4+ T cells from unexposed donors were collected before the COVID-19 pandemic (2011-2018). After less than 13 days of culture, CD4+ T cells were isolated with the EasySep CD4+ T cell isolation kit. Unexposed donor CD4+ T cells were tested for reactivity to SARS-CoV-2 S and N and four common cold coronavirus spike pools, as cell number allowed. PBMCs were cultured at a few million per well in IMDM supplemented with around 4.7% human AB serum and about 9.2 IU/ml IL-2. Half of the culture medium was replaced with fresh IL-2-containing medium on days 3 and 7. Triplicate replicate wells were generally used for each peptide culture condition. Leukapheresis product for the unexposed donors was bought commercially. Ficoll-Paque PLUS gradient centrifugation was used to isolate PBMCs from either whole blood or leukapheresis product. The PBMCs went either fresh into the expansion assay or into cryopreservation at -140 degrees C. The QIAamp Micro DNA Kit was used to extract genomic DNA from the CD4+ T cells.

CDR3 length: 16 amino acids, cysteine to phenylalanine. Only CDR3 DNA is held: 48 bases, read in frame from base 1. V drops 2 bases and J drops 0 bases, leaving 12 bases in between. Taken from the germline V gene, the CDR1 and CDR2 loops are SGHVS and FQNEAQ. Here the chain combines TRBV7-8 and TRBJ2-3; the D segment could be TRBD2, given 5 matching bases. The clonotype originates from a human donor in good health. Sequences were obtained from CD4+ T cells from PBMCs, cultured in vitro. The bases read TGTGCCAGCAGCTTACTTGTAGCGCGAAGCACAGATACGCAGTATTTT. Translated, this gives CASSLLVARSTDTQYF.